This entry lists 32 T cell receptor beta chains sequenced from one sample in a study of cytomegalovirus exposure and HLA in healthy donors. Primers included in the PCR were 60 Vbeta and 13 Jbeta primers. Libraries were prepared by immunoSEQ multiplex PCR; TCRdb keeps only in-frame clonotypes and omits some of them. The sample has roughly 120,000 clones. Sequencing input: PBMCs. Receptor source: a man between 35 and 55 years old in good health and CMV-seronegative.

The chain has TRBV27 and TRBJ2-3, with 14 bases that match TRBD2. Germline-derived CDR1 and CDR2 are MNHEY and SMNVEV (reference sequence). The J segment lost 1 base and the V segment lost 5 bases, leaving 14 bases of the junction unmatched. This CDR3 is built from 20 residues. CDR3 sequence reads: CASSPRGGLAGEWGTDTQYF. The CDR3, as DNA: TGTGCCAGCAGTCCCAGAGGGGGACTAGCGGGAGAGTGGGGCACAGATACGCAGTATTTT.

The CDR3 DNA reads as TGTGCCAGCAGCCAACGGACTAGCGGGAGAGGGGAGCAGTTCTTC. This sequence encodes CASSQRTSGRGEQFF. This sequence joins TRBV28 and TRBJ2-1; 13 positions agree with TRBD2. CDR3 length: 15 residues. V trimming: 6 bases; J trimming: 10 bases; junction bases outside the gene matches: 9. Germline CDR1 MDHEN, CDR2 SYDVKM.

J is TRBJ2-5 and V is TRBV6-1, with 7 bases fitting TRBD2. With 6 bases clipped from V and 3 bases from J, the junction kept 4 bases outside the gene matches. Germline V CDR1 and CDR2: MNHNS, SASEGT. This CDR3 contains 13 residues. CDR3 bases: TGTGCCAGCAGCCGGGCGGGAGAAGAGACCCAGTACTTC. Its protein is CASSRAGEETQYF.

For the CDR3, the DNA is TGTGCCAGCAGCTCACCGGGACAGTTAAGCTACGAGCAGTACTTC. Translating gives CASSSPGQLSYEQYF. The chain links TRBV5-4 to TRBJ2-7; 7 positions agree with TRBD1. Germline values: CDR1 SGHNT, CDR2 YYREEE (reference sequence). The CDR3 runs 15 residues. Trimming at V came to 3 bases and at J to 3 bases, leaving 9 bases not matched to a gene.

This rearrangement joins TRBV6-1 to TRBJ1-2; TRBD1 is a possible D gene (6 bases). The CDR3 length is 12 residues. Deletions cut 10 bases from V and 4 bases from J, with 13 bases between. Germline CDR1 MNHNS, CDR2 SASEGT. The DNA of the CDR3 is TGTGCCATAACGGACAGCGTCTATGGCTACACCTTC. It codes for CAITDSVYGYTF.

This sequence joins TRBV30 and TRBJ1-1; tentatively, D is TRBD1 (6 bases). The CDR3 totals 12 residues. With 7 bases removed from V and 4 bases from J, the gap between germline ends came to 13 bases. The germline CDR1 and CDR2 sequences are GTSNPN and SVGIG (reference sequence). The DNA for the CDR3 is TGTGCCTTAGACAGGTCCTTCACTGAAGCTTTCTTT. It codes for CALDRSFTEAFF. Variable domain in full (rest from reference TRBV30 and TRBJ1-1): SQTIHQWPATLVQPVGSPLSLECTVEGTSNPNLYWYRQAAGRGLQLLFYSVGIGQISSEVPQNLSASRPQDRQFILSSKKLLLSDSGFYLCALDRSFTEAFFGQGTRLTVV.

The chain couples TRBV6-6 to TRBJ1-4; 8 nucleotides agree with TRBD1. Germline V gene lookup returns CDR1 MNHNY and CDR2 SVGAGI (reference sequence). The CDR3 length is 16 residues. With 4 bases clipped from V and 2 bases from J, the junction kept 6 bases outside the gene matches. Written as DNA, the CDR3 is TGTGCCAGCAGTTCTCCCTCAGGGGGCACTAATGAAAAACTGTTTTTT. Translated, it gives CASSSPSGGTNEKLFF.

The V and J genes are TRBV11-3 and TRBJ2-7, with D possibly TRBD1 on 6 matching bases. This CDR3 is built from 14 residues. CDR1 and CDR2 (germline): SGHNT, YENEEA. V was pared by 5 bases and J by 0 bases, with 11 bases between. CDR3 DNA sequence: TGTGCCAGCAGCCGAGACAGGTACTCCTACGAGCAGTACTTC. This codes for CASSRDRYSYEQYF.

This sequence joins TRBV6-5 and TRBJ2-5; 10 bases agree with TRBD1. The DNA end is more similar to TRBJ2-7, so the J call may be wrong. Germline V gene sequence: CDR1 MNHEY, CDR2 SVGAGI. This CDR3 is built from 16 residues. The CDR3 DNA reads TGTGCCAGCAGTTACTCGAGGGACAGGGGTGTCTACGAGCAGTACTTC. Translated, it gives CASSYSRDRGVYEQYF.

The CDR3 sequence: CASSLVGTLLLAGTQYF. The CDR3 nucleotides read TGTGCCAGCAGCTTAGTAGGGACACTGCTTTTGGCGGGGACCCAGTACTTC. The chain has TRBV7-2 and TRBJ2-5; TRBD1 might be the D (6 bases). The CDR3 is 17 amino acids. V gave up 1 base and J gave up 7 bases, with 22 bases separating them. CDR1 is SGHTA and CDR2 is FQGNSA in the germline V gene.

V gene TRBV28 combines with J gene TRBJ1-3; D perhaps matches TRBD1 (6 bases). CDR3 length equals 15 residues. The germline V gene has CDR1 MDHEN and CDR2 SYDVKM. Trimming removed 4 bases from V and 2 bases from J, with 12 bases in between. CDR3: CASSSGQTTGNTIYF. CDR3 bases: TGTGCCAGCAGTTCTGGACAGACAACTGGAAACACCATATATTTT.

The chain recombines TRBV28 with TRBJ2-3; TRBD2 aligns across 8 bases. With 1 base clipped from V and 0 bases from J, the junction kept 3 bases outside the gene matches. CDR1 and CDR2 (germline): MDHEN, SYDVKM. The CDR3 totals 16 residues. The CDR3 region is CASSLYVAGSTDTQYF. The CDR3 DNA reads TGTGCCAGCAGTTTATATGTAGCGGGAAGCACAGATACGCAGTATTTT.

The V gene is TRBV4-3, the J gene TRBJ2-6; the D gene is possibly TRBD1 (6 bases). CDR3 length: 16 residues. The germline CDR1 and CDR2 sequences are LGHNA and YSLEER. V shed 3 bases and J shed 2 bases, with 11 bases lying between them. The CDR3 here is CASSQETGPGANVLTF. CDR3 DNA sequence: TGCGCCAGCAGCCAGGAGACAGGCCCTGGGGCCAACGTCCTGACTTTC.

The rearrangement joins TRBV4-1 to TRBJ1-1; D may be TRBD1 (5 bases). V dropped 0 bases and J dropped 11 bases, with 16 bases sitting between them. The CDR3 sequence is 14 residues long. Per germline, CDR1 MGHRA and CDR2 YSYEKL. As DNA, the CDR3 is TGCGCCAGCAGCCAAGAACAGGAGTATAGCCCGGCTTTCTTT. This encodes CASSQEQEYSPAFF.

The chain recombines TRBV5-1 with TRBJ2-7; 13 positions agree with TRBD2. Germline V gives CDR1 SGHRS, CDR2 YFSETQ. With V trimmed by 0 bases and J by 2 bases, 2 bases remained unmatched. The length of the CDR3 is 16 residues. For the CDR3, the DNA is TGCGCCAGCAGCTTGGAACTAGCGGGAGGGGCCTACGAGCAGTACTTC. It specifies CASSLELAGGAYEQYF.

This chain connects TRBV29-1 to TRBJ2-3, with 9 bases lining up with TRBD2. Germline V gene lookup returns CDR1 SQVTM and CDR2 ANQGSEA. This CDR3 has 13 amino acids. J lost 6 bases, V lost 3 bases, and 4 bases had no gene match. The CDR3 DNA follows: TGCAGCGTTGATAGCGGGAGTCGCGATACGCAGTATTTT. Its translation: CSVDSGSRDTQYF.

The chain joins TRBV4-3 to TRBJ2-5; TRBD1 might be the D (6 bases). V lost 1 base to trimming and J lost 1 base, with 10 bases between them. This CDR3 is built from 15 residues. From germline, CDR1 is LGHNA and CDR2 YSLEER. CDR3 in DNA: TGCGCCAGCAGCCAAGTGCAGGGGCCCCAAGAGACCCAGTACTTC. Translating gives CASSQVQGPQETQYF.

The CDR3 loop reads CASSLPTANTGELFF. Written as DNA, the CDR3 is TGCGCCAGCAGCCTACCGACAGCGAACACCGGGGAGCTGTTTTTT. The J gene is TRBJ2-2, the V gene TRBV5-1, with a weak D call TRBD1 (5 bases). From germline, CDR1 is SGHRS and CDR2 YFSETQ. The ends were cut back, 4 bases at V and 0 bases at J, with 10 bases in the middle. The CDR3 length is 15 residues.

This chain uses TRBV5-6 with TRBJ2-7; D possibly corresponds to TRBD2 (5 bases). The CDR3 contains 12 residues. Germline V gives CDR1 SGHDT, CDR2 YYEEEE. The ends were cut back, 3 bases at V and 3 bases at J, with 7 bases in the middle. This CDR3 reads CASSSGVYEQYF. CDR3 in DNA: TGTGCCAGCAGCTCCGGGGTCTACGAGCAGTACTTC.

V and J are TRBV7-2 and TRBJ1-1; 7 nucleotides align to TRBD1. The germline CDR1 and CDR2 sequences are SGHTA and FQGNSA. V shed 6 bases, J shed 4 bases, and the junction held 11 bases outside the gene matches. CDR3 size: 15 residues. The CDR3 region has the DNA TGTGCCAGCAGGGCGGCCGGGACAGTTCCCACTGAAGCTTTCTTT. This translates into CASRAAGTVPTEAFF.

This chain uses TRBV7-6 with TRBJ2-1, with 7 bases identical to TRBD2. CDR3 size: 13 residues. Germline-derived CDR1 and CDR2 are SGHVS and FNYEAQ. The junction had 10 bases not matched to a gene; V was cut back by 1 base and J by 16 bases. The CDR3 sequence: CASSLVTAGEVFF. The CDR3, as DNA: TGTGCCAGCAGCTTAGTCACGGCGGGAGAGGTATTCTTC. The full variable domain, completed using reference TRBV7-6 and TRBJ2-1, is GAGVSQSPRYKVTKRGQDVALRCDPISGHVSLYWYRQALGQGPEFLTYFNYEAQQDKSGLPNDRFSAERPEGSISTLTIQRTEQRDSAMYRCASSLVTAGEVFFGPGTRLTVL.

CDR3 sequence: CASSWFGAGEETQYF. The DNA for the CDR3 is TGTGCCAGCAGCTGGTTTGGGGCAGGTGAAGAGACCCAGTACTTC. This chain joins TRBV5-4 and TRBJ2-5; D perhaps matches TRBD1 (5 bases). The V gene's germline CDR1 is SGHNT and CDR2 YYREEE (reference sequence). This CDR3 region has 15 residues. V was cut by 3 bases and J by 3 bases, with 15 bases left in between.

CDR3 DNA: TGTGCCAGCAGTGAAGCGCTTCAGGGGTTGACTGAAGCTTTCTTT. Translating it yields CASSEALQGLTEAFF. The chain couples TRBV2 to TRBJ1-1, with D perhaps matching TRBD1 (6 bases). The germline V gene has CDR1 SNHLY and CDR2 FYNNEI. The CDR3 contains 15 residues. Trimming stripped 0 bases from V and 5 bases from J, with 13 bases between.

The V call is TRBV19, the J call TRBJ2-7, with D possibly matching TRBD1 (6 bases). V lost 3 bases to trimming and J lost 0 bases, with 9 bases between them. Germline V CDR1 and CDR2: LNHDA, SQIVND (reference sequence). The CDR3 runs to 14 residues. CDR3 DNA sequence: TGTGCCAGTAGTATCCAGGGGAGCTCCTACGAGCAGTACTTC. Amino acids: CASSIQGSSYEQYF.

The genes are TRBV6-6 and TRBJ1-5; D not certain. V lost 0 bases and J lost 3, with 9 bases in between. Germline assignment: CDR1 MNHNY and CDR2 SVGAGI (reference sequence). The CDR3 contains 15 residues. CDR3 DNA: TGTGCCAGCAGTTACTCGCGGGGAAACAATCAGCCCCAGCATTTT. This translates into CASSYSRGNNQPQHF.

CDR3 region: CASSGRLMDYGYTF. CDR3 DNA sequence: TGTGCCAGCAGTGGCAGGTTGATGGACTATGGCTACACCTTC. V is TRBV6-1 and J is TRBJ1-2; D gene uncertain. CDR1 is MNHNS and CDR2 is SASEGT in the germline V gene. V lost 4 bases and J 3 bases, leaving 12 bases between the germline ends. The CDR3 extends over 14 amino acids.

V gene TRBV10-3 combines with J gene TRBJ1-4; D is unresolved. The germline V and J ends were trimmed by 3 bases and 5 bases, with 7 bases remaining between them. CDR3 length: 13 residues. Germline lookup yields CDR1 ENHRY and CDR2 SYGVKD. Here the CDR3 reads CAISDRGNEKLFF. The DNA of the CDR3 is TGTGCCATCAGTGACCGAGGAAATGAAAAACTGTTTTTT.

This chain connects TRBV5-5 to TRBJ2-1, with 8 bases that match TRBD1. The ends lost 1 base at V and 4 bases at J; junction bases unmatched: 4. Germline CDR1 and CDR2: SGHKS and YYEKEE (reference sequence). This CDR3 is built from 15 residues. CDR3 in DNA: TGTGCCAGCAGCTTGAAGGACAGGGTTTACAATGAGCAGTTCTTC. Amino acids: CASSLKDRVYNEQFF.

The chain uses TRBV7-2 and TRBJ2-7; D ambiguous. Trimming took 2 bases from V and 7 from J, leaving 12 bases between them. CDR1 and CDR2 (germline): SGHTA, FQGNSA. CDR3 length: 13 residues. DNA for the CDR3: TGTGCCAGCAGCTTACTTCGTACGAGTGAGCAGTACTTC. Translating it yields CASSLLRTSEQYF.

The chain employs TRBV7-9 and TRBJ2-1; D is uncertain. From germline, CDR1 is SEHNR and CDR2 FQNEAQ (reference sequence). The CDR3 runs 19 residues. Trimming removed 2 bases at V and 0 bases at J, with 20 bases between. CDR3 protein: CASSLYLPAVSSSYNEQFF. The CDR3 DNA reads as TGTGCCAGCAGCTTATACCTCCCCGCGGTTTCGAGCTCCTACAATGAGCAGTTCTTC.

This chain connects TRBV27 to TRBJ2-2; the D gene is possibly TRBD2 (6 bases). The CDR3 loop spans 15 amino acids. Trimming took 3 bases from V and 5 from J, leaving 13 bases between them. Per the germline V gene, CDR1 is MNHEY and CDR2 is SMNVEV (reference sequence). CDR3 DNA: TGTGCCAGCAGTTTCGAGGGTAGCGGAACCGGGGAGCTGTTTTTT. This sequence encodes CASSFEGSGTGELFF.

The chain links TRBV19 to TRBJ2-7, with D perhaps matching TRBD2 (6 bases). V lost 3 bases, J lost 4 bases, and 19 bases lay in between. This CDR3 is 16 amino acids long. Per germline, CDR1 LNHDA and CDR2 SQIVND (reference sequence). CDR3 loop: CASSMGWGSGGYEQYF. As DNA, the CDR3 is TGTGCCAGTAGTATGGGCTGGGGATCCGGGGGATACGAGCAGTACTTC.